This T cell receptor (beta chain) was recorded in a study of control samples from healthy donors and cancer patients. Clones were sequenced by immunoSEQ multiplex PCR, and TCRdb holds only the in-frame ones, with some missing. This repertoire shows around 170,000 clones, around 90% found once; its top ten account for roughly 1.3%. This clonotype was sampled from a woman aged 45-65 years in good health. Sample: blood.

CDR3 DNA sequence: TGTGCCAGCAGCCCGCCTGTAGGGACAGGGGGGTTCTCTGGAAACACCATATATTTT. This codes for CASSPPVGTGGFSGNTIYF. This chain links TRBV2 with TRBJ1-3; TRBD1 agrees at 11 bases. With V trimmed by 6 bases and J by 0 bases, 13 bases remained unmatched. CDR1 is SNHLY, CDR2 FYNNEI, per germline. The CDR3 totals 19 residues.